The 19 T cell receptor beta chains below come from one sample, sequenced in a study of blood T cell repertoires in COVID-19. The table came from immunoSEQ multiplex PCR; TCRdb's copy has only in-frame clones and leaves some out. The sample contains approximately 200,000 clones, 75% to 90% of which appear only once. The sample consisted of peripheral blood. The receptors were gathered from a man in his 70s with active or convalescent COVID-19.

The V gene is TRBV7-2, the J gene TRBJ1-3; D remains unclear. V lost 2 bases, J lost 2 bases, and 7 bases lay in between. Germline V gives CDR1 SGHTA, CDR2 FQGNSA. This CDR3 region has 14 residues. The CDR3 protein is CASSLMSAGNTIYF. The CDR3 DNA is TGTGCCAGCAGCTTAATGTCTGCTGGAAACACCATATATTTT.

This chain uses TRBV13 with TRBJ1-1, with TRBD1 matching 7 bases. Trimming removed 4 bases from V and 4 bases from J; junction bases left unmatched: 15. In germline, CDR1 is PRHDT, CDR2 FYEKMQ (reference sequence). The CDR3 is 17 residues long. The CDR3 DNA follows: TGTGCCAGCAGCTCTAGGGCTGGGGGGCAGGGGGGCACTGAAGCTTTCTTT. Amino acids: CASSSRAGGQGGTEAFF.

The chain is built from TRBV2 and TRBJ2-1, with 9 bases that match TRBD2. This CDR3 is built from 15 residues. The V gene's germline CDR1 is SNHLY and CDR2 FYNNEI. After removal of 3 bases from V and 8 bases from J, the junction contained 8 bases not matched to a gene. The CDR3 loop is CASSESAGGYDEQFF. The CDR3 region has the DNA TGTGCCAGCAGTGAGTCGGCGGGGGGGTACGATGAGCAGTTCTTC.

The chain combines TRBV6-5 with TRBJ1-3; D remains ambiguous. Germline CDR1 MNHEY, CDR2 SVGAGI. Trimming pared 8 bases from V and 0 bases from J, leaving 11 bases between. The CDR3 is made up of 14 amino acids. The CDR3 loop is CASARRVSGNTIYF. As DNA, the CDR3 is TGTGCCAGCGCCCGACGGGTCTCTGGAAACACCATATATTTT.

The chain is built from TRBV4-1 and TRBJ2-2; TRBD1 aligns across 7 bases. CDR1 and CDR2 (germline): MGHRA, YSYEKL. Trimming took 0 bases from V and 9 from J; bases not matched to a gene: 10. This CDR3 comprises 16 residues. CDR3 region: CASSQDGQAVVWELFF. CDR3 nucleotides: TGCGCCAGCAGCCAAGACGGACAGGCGGTAGTTTGGGAGCTGTTTTTT.

The V call is TRBV6-5, the J call TRBJ2-7; no definite D call. V was clipped by 6 bases and J by 1 base, with 13 bases between them. The CDR3 spans 14 residues. CDR1 and CDR2 from the germline V gene are MNHEY and SVGAGI. The CDR3 coding sequence is TGTGCCAGCAGCCACCCTCGCGGATCCTACGAGCAGTACTTC. Its protein product is CASSHPRGSYEQYF.

This clone occurred a few times. The V and J genes are TRBV27 and TRBJ1-6, with 7 bases aligning to TRBD1. Trimming at V came to 7 bases and at J to 14 bases, leaving 20 bases not matched to a gene. The CDR3 is 16 residues long. Per germline, CDR1 MNHEY and CDR2 SMNVEV (reference sequence). The CDR3 nucleotides are TGTGCCAGCACTCCGGTCCCGGGACAGCCTTCCCCATCCCTCCACTTT. Protein sequence: CASTPVPGQPSPSLHF.

The rearrangement links TRBV4-3 to TRBJ1-2; TRBD1 is a possible D gene (5 bases). V shed 4 bases and J shed 4 bases, with 10 bases lying between them. The CDR3 runs to 13 residues. The germline gives CDR1 LGHNA, CDR2 YSLEER. The CDR3 is CASSPSRAYGYTF. DNA for the CDR3: TGCGCCAGCAGCCCCTCCAGGGCCTATGGCTACACCTTC.

V gene TRBV6-5 combines with J gene TRBJ2-7; D ambiguous. This CDR3 contains 16 residues. CDR1 is MNHEY, CDR2 SVGAGI, per germline. Trimming pared 0 bases from V and 0 bases from J, leaving 12 bases between. CDR3 in DNA: TGTGCCAGCAGTTACTCTCTTGAGAGAAGCTCCTACGAGCAGTACTTC. It encodes CASSYSLERSSYEQYF.

J is TRBJ2-7 and V is TRBV28, with D possibly being TRBD2 (6 bases). From germline, CDR1 is MDHEN and CDR2 SYDVKM. V lost 6 bases and J lost 4, with 16 bases in between. The CDR3 length is 14 residues. The DNA of the CDR3 is TGTGCCAGCAGACAAGGGGCTGGAGGGTACGAGCAGTACTTC. This encodes CASRQGAGGYEQYF.

This chain links TRBV5-1 with TRBJ2-5; D is perhaps TRBD1 (5 bases). There are 14 residues in the CDR3. Per germline, CDR1 SGHRS and CDR2 YFSETQ. Trimming removed 4 bases at V and 5 bases at J, with 15 bases between. CDR3 protein: CASSPIRVGETQYF. In DNA, the CDR3 is TGCGCCAGCAGCCCCATCAGGGTCGGGGAGACCCAGTACTTC.

This chain uses TRBV10-3 with TRBJ1-3, with D possibly matching TRBD1 (5 bases). The V gene lost 2 bases and the J gene lost 5 bases, with 10 bases spanning the gap. This CDR3 comprises 14 residues. Germline-derived CDR1 and CDR2 are ENHRY and SYGVKD. CDR3 nucleotides: TGTGCCATCAGTGAGCAGGGTTATAGAAACACCATATATTTT. Translated, it gives CAISEQGYRNTIYF.

V and J are TRBV5-5 and TRBJ1-3; perhaps TRBD1 as D (6 bases). V lost 3 bases to trimming and J lost 1 base, with 11 bases between them. CDR1 and CDR2 (germline): SGHKS, YYEKEE (reference sequence). The CDR3 has 15 amino acids. The CDR3 region has the DNA TGTGCCAGCAGCTCTAAGGGGGTGTCTGGAAACACCATATATTTT. Translating gives CASSSKGVSGNTIYF.

V gene TRBV30 combines with J gene TRBJ1-4; a possible D gene is TRBD1 (5 bases). V gave up 0 bases and J gave up 5 bases, with 13 bases separating them. CDR3 length: 15 amino acids. Germline V gene sequence: CDR1 GTSNPN, CDR2 SVGIG (reference sequence). The CDR3 nucleotides are TGTGCCTGGAGTGTAGGAAGGGGAAGAAATGAAAAACTGTTTTTT. It yields the protein CAWSVGRGRNEKLFF.

V gene TRBV24-1 combines with J gene TRBJ2-3; 12 nucleotides agree with TRBD1. In germline, CDR1 is KGHDR, CDR2 SFDVKD. CDR3 length equals 16 residues. V was pared by 4 bases and J by 4 bases, with 5 bases of the junction left unmatched. CDR3 bases: TGTGCCACCAGTGACAGGGGGGACAGGGGGCCAGATACGCAGTATTTT. This gives the protein CATSDRGDRGPDTQYF.

The genes are TRBV11-2 and TRBJ1-4; tentatively, D is TRBD1 (5 bases). Trimming stripped 3 bases from V and 0 bases from J, with 11 bases between. CDR1 and CDR2 (germline): SGHAT, FQNNGV. The length of the CDR3 is 16 residues. The DNA for the CDR3 is TGTGCCAGCAGCTTCCAGGGAGGGGCAACTAATGAAAAACTGTTTTTT. Its translation: CASSFQGGATNEKLFF.

The chain has TRBV7-2 and TRBJ1-4, with TRBD1 as a possible D gene (6 bases). Germline CDR1 is SGHTA and CDR2 is FQGNSA. CDR3 size: 15 residues. V was clipped by 5 bases and J by 4 bases, with 14 bases between them. The CDR3 DNA is TGTGCCAGCAGCATACAGGGAAGCTTTAATGAAAAACTGTTTTTT. Protein product: CASSIQGSFNEKLFF.

The chain is built from TRBV27 and TRBJ1-4, with D uncertain. The CDR3 extends over 17 amino acids. V lost 5 bases and J 6 bases, leaving 22 bases between the germline ends. CDR1 MNHEY and CDR2 SMNVEV come from the germline V gene (reference sequence). The CDR3 DNA follows: TGTGCCAGCAGTGCGATGCAACCGGGAGAATACGATGAAAAACTGTTTTTT. Amino acid sequence: CASSAMQPGEYDEKLFF.

The gene calls are TRBV21-1 and TRBJ2-2; the D call in the table, TRBD2, was not verified against the DNA. TRBV21-1 is a pseudogene. The CDR3 is 13 residues long. The CDR3: CASSKGGTGELFF. CDR3 DNA: TGTGCCAGCAGCAAAGGCGGAACCGGGGAGCTGTTTTTT.